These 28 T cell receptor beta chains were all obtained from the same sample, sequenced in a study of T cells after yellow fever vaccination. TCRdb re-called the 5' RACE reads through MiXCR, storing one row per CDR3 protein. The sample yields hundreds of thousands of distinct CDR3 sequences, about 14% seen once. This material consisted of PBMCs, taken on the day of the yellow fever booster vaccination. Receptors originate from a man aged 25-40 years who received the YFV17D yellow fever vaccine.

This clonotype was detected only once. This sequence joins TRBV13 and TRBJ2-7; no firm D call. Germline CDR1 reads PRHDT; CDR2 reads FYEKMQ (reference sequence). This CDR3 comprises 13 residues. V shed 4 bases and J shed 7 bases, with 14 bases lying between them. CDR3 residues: CASSSEFDGEQYF. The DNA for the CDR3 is TGTGCCAGCAGCTCGGAATTCGATGGAGAGCAGTACTTC.

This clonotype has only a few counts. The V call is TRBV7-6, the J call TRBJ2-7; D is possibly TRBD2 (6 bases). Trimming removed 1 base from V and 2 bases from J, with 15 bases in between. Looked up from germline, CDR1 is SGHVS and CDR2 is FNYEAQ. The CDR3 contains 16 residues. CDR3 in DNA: TGTGCCAGCAGCTTAGGGCTAGCGAGCACCCCCTACGAGCAGTACTTC. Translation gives CASSLGLASTPYEQYF.

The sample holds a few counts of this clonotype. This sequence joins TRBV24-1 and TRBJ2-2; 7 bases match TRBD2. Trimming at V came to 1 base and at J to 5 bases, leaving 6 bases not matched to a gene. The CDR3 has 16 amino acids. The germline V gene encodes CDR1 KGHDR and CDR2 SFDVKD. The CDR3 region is CATSDFGGDKTGELFF. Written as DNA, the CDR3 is TGTGCCACCAGTGATTTTGGGGGGGATAAAACCGGGGAGCTGTTTTTT.

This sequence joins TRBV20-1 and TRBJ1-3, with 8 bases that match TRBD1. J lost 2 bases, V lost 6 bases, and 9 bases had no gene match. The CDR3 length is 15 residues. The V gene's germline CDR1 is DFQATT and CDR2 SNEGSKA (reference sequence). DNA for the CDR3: TGCAGTGCGCCGGGACAGGCTATCGCTGGAAACACCATATATTTT. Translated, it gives CSAPGQAIAGNTIYF.

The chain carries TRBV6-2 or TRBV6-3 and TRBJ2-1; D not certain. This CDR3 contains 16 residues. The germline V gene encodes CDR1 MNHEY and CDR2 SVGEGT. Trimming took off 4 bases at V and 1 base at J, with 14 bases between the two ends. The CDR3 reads CASSSSLSGSYNEQFF. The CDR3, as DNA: TGTGCCAGCAGTTCCTCCCTGAGTGGATCCTACAATGAGCAGTTCTTC.

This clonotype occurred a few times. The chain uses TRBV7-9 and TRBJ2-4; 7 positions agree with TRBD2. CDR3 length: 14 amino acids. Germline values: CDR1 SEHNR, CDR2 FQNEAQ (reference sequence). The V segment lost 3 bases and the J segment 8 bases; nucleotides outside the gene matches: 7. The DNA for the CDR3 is TGTGCCAGCAGCTTTGGCGGGAGTCTGGACATTCAGTACTTC. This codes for CASSFGGSLDIQYF.

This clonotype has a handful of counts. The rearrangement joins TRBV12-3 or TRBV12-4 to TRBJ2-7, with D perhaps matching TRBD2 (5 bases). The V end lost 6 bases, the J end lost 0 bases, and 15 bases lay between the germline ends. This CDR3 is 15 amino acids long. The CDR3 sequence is CASSEDGESSYEQYF. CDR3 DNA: TGTGCCAGCAGCGAAGACGGGGAGAGCTCCTACGAGCAGTACTTC.

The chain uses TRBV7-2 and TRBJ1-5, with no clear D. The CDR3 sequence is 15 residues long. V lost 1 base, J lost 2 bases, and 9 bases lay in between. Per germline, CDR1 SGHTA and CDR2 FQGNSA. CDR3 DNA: TGTGCCAGCAGCTTAGAAGGTGGGGGCAATCAGCCCCAGCATTTT. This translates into CASSLEGGGNQPQHF.

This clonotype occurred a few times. The CDR3 sequence is CASSYGPLREAFF. The DNA for the CDR3 is TGTGCCAGCAGTTACGGGCCCCTCCGGGAAGCTTTCTTT. The V gene is TRBV6-5, the J gene TRBJ1-1; D unclear. V was cut by 2 bases and J by 8 bases, with 12 bases left in between. The germline V gene encodes CDR1 MNHEY and CDR2 SVGAGI. The CDR3 totals 13 residues.

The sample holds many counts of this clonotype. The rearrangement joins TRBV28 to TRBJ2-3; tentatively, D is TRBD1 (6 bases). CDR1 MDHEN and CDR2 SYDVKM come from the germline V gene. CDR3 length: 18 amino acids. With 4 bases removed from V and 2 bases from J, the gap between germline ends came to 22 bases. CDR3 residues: CASSSSPGLGAHTDTQYF. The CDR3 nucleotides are TGTGCCAGCAGTTCCTCTCCCGGCTTGGGGGCACACACAGATACGCAGTATTTT.

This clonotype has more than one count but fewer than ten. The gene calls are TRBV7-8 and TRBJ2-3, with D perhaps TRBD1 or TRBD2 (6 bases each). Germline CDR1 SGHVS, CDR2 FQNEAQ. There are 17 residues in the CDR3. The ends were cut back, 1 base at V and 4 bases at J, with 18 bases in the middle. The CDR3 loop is CASSLGGAGSTADTQYF. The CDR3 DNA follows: TGTGCCAGCAGCTTAGGGGGGGCAGGGAGCACGGCAGATACGCAGTATTTT.

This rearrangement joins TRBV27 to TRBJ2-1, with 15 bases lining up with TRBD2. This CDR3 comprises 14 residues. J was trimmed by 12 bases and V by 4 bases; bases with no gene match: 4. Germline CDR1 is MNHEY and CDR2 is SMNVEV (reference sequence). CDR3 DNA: TGTGCCAGCAGTTATGGACTAGCGGGAGGGATGCAGTTCTTC. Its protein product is CASSYGLAGGMQFF.

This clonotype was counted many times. CDR3 coding DNA: TGTGCCAGCAGTTTAGGCAGATTCAACACCGGGGAGCTGTTTTTT. Translated: CASSLGRFNTGELFF. The chain links TRBV28 to TRBJ2-2; D ambiguous. The CDR3 extends over 15 amino acids. From germline, CDR1 is MDHEN and CDR2 SYDVKM. Trimming left V 2 bases short and J 2 bases short, with 9 bases between.

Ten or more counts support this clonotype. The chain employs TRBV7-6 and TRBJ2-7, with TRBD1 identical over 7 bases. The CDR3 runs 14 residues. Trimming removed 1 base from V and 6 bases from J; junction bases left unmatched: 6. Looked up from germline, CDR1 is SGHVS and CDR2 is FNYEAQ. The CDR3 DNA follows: TGTGCCAGCAGCTTAGTTTCCCCAGGGGGCGAGCAGTACTTC. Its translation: CASSLVSPGGEQYF.

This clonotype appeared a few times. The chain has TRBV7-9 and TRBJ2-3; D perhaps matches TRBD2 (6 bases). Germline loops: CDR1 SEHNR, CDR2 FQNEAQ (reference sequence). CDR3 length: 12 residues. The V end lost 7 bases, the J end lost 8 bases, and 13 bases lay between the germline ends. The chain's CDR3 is CASTPTGGTQYF. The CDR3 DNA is TGTGCCAGCACCCCGACCGGGGGTACGCAGTATTTT. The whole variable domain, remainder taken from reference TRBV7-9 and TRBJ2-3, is DTGVSQNPRHKITKRGQNVTFRCDPISEHNRLYWYRQTLGQGPEFLTYFQNEAQLEKSRLLSDRFSAERPKGSFSTLEIQRTEQGDSAMYLCASTPTGGTQYFGPGTRLTVL.

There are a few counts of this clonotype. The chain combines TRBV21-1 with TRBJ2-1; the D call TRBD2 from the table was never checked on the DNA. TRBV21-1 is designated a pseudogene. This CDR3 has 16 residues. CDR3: CASSTLQREGRNEQFF. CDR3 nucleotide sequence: TGTGCCAGCAGCACCTTGCAGCGGGAGGGCCGAAATGAGCAGTTCTTC.

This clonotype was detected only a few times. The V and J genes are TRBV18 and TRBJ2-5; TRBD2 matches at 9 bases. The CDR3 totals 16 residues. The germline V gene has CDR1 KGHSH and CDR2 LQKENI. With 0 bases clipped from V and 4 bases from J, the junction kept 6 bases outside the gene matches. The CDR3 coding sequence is TGTGCCAGCTCACCACCGAAGACTAGCGGTAGAGAGACCCAGTACTTC. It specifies CASSPPKTSGRETQYF.

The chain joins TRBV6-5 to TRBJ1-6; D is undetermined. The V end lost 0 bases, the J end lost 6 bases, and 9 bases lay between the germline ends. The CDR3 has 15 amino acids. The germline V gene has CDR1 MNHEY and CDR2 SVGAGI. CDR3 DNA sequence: TGTGCCAGCAGTTACTCGACCGGGGTTAATTCACCCCTCCACTTT. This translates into CASSYSTGVNSPLHF.

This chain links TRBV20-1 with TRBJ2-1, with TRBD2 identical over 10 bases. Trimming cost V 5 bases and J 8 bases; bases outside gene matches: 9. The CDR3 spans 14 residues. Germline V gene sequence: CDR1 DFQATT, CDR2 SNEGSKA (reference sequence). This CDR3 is CSAPWGTSDYEQFF. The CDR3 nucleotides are TGCAGTGCTCCGTGGGGGACTAGCGACTATGAGCAGTTCTTC.

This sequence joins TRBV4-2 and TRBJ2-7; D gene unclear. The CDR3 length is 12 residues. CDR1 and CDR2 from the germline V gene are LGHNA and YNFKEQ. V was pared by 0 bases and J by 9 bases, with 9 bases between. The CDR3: CASSQEGKGQYF. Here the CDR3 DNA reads TGTGCCAGCAGCCAAGAAGGAAAAGGGCAGTACTTC.

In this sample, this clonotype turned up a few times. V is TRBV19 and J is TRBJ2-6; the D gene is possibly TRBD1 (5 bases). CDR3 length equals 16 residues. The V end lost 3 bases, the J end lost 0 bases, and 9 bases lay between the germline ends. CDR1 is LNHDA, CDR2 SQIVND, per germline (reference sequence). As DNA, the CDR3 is TGTGCCAGTAGTATCTGGCAGGGCTCTGGGGCCAACGTCCTGACTTTC. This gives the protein CASSIWQGSGANVLTF.

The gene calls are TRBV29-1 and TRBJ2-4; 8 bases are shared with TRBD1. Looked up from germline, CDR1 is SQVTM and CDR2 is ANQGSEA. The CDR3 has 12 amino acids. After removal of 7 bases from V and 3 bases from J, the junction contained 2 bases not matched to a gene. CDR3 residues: CSGGQVKNIQYF. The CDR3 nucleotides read TGCAGCGGGGGACAGGTCAAAAACATTCAGTACTTC.

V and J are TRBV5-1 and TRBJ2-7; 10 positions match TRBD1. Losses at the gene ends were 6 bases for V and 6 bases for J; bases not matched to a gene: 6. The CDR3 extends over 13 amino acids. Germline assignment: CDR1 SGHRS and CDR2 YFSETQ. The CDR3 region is CASTRDRGFEQYF. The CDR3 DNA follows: TGCGCCAGCACGCGGGACAGGGGATTCGAGCAGTACTTC.

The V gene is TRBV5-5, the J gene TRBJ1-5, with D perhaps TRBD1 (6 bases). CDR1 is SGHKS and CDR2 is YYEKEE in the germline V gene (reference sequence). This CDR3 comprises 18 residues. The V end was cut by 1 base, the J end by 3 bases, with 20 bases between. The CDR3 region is CASSLKFIWGGNNQPQHF. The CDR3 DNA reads TGTGCCAGCAGCTTGAAGTTTATCTGGGGGGGCAACAATCAGCCCCAGCATTTT.

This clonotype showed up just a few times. The CDR3 region is CASSHRDSVSYEQYF. Here the CDR3 DNA reads TGCGCCAGCAGCCATAGGGACAGCGTATCCTACGAGCAGTACTTC. The chain combines TRBV5-1 with TRBJ2-7; 7 bases match TRBD1. The CDR3 sequence is 15 residues long. The ends lost 4 bases at V and 1 base at J; junction bases unmatched: 8. Germline loops: CDR1 SGHRS, CDR2 YFSETQ.

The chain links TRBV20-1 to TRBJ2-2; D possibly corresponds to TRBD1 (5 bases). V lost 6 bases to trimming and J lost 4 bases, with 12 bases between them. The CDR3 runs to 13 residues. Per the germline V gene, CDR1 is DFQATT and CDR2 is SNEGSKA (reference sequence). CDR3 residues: CSATLTGTGELFF. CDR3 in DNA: TGCAGTGCAACCCTTACAGGCACCGGGGAGCTGTTTTTT.

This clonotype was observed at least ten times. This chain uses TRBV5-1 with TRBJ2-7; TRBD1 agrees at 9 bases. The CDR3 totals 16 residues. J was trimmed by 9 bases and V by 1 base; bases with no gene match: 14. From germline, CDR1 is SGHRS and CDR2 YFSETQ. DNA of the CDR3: TGCGCCAGCAGCTTGCAATCGGGACAGGGAATAGGCGGGCAGTACTTC. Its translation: CASSLQSGQGIGGQYF. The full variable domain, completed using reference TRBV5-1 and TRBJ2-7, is KAGVTQTPRYLIKTRGQQVTLSCSPISGHRSVSWYQQTPGQGLQFLFEYFSETQRNKGNFPGRFSGRQFSNSRSEMNVSTLELGDSALYLCASSLQSGQGIGGQYFGPGTRLTVT.

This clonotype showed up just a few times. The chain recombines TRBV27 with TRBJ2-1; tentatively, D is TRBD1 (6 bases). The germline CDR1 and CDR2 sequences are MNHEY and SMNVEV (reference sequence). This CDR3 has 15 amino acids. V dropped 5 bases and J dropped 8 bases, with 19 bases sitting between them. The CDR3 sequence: CASSARRGVVDEQFF. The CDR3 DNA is TGTGCCAGCAGTGCCCGCAGGGGAGTAGTCGATGAGCAGTTCTTC.